This entry features one TCR beta chain sequence. The sample belongs to a study of T cells in tuberculosis. Study summary: T cells were selected with CD1B tetramers loaded with glucose monomycolate. General study results and limits: Low-affinity CD1B-GMM tetramer-binding T cells may have been missed.

Sorting used thawed, overnight-rested PBMC stained with anti-CD3, a viability dye and GMM-loaded CD1B tetramer. C32 glucose monomycolate from Rhodococcus equi was loaded onto the CD1B tetramers. Tetramer-sorted PBMC had been CD14 monocyte-depleted before freezing. V dropped 5 bases and J dropped 8 bases, with 19 bases sitting between them. The CDR3 spans 15 residues. Germline loops: CDR1 SGHRS, CDR2 YFSETQ. Libraries were prepared by immunoSEQ multiplex PCR; TCRdb keeps only in-frame clonotypes and omits some of them. The profile covers 80,000 to 100,000 clones, with around 90% appearing a single time and approximately 2% taken by the ten largest.

The chain couples TRBV5-1 to TRBJ1-4; a possible D gene is TRBD1 (5 bases). What was sequenced was CD1b-GMM tetramer-negative cells sorted from PBMCs. This clonotype was obtained from an adult woman with latent tuberculosis. The CDR3, as DNA: TGCGCCAGCAGATCGGGTTCGGGGGTCGGAGAAAAACTGTTTTTT. It yields the protein CASRSGSGVGEKLFF.